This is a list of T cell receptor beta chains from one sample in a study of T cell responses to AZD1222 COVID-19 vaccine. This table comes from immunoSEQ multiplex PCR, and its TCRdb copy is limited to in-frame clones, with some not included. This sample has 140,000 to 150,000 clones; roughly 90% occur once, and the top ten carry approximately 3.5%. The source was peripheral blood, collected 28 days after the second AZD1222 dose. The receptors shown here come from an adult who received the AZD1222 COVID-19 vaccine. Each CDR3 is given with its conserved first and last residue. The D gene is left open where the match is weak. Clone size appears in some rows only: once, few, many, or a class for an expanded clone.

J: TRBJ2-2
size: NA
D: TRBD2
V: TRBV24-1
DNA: TGTGCCACCAGACTGGCGGGGGCGAACACCGGGGAGCTGTTTTTT
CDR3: CATRLAGANTGELFF

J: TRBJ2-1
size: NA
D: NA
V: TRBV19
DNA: TGTGCCAGTGATAGGGGGAACTCCTACAATGAGCAGTTCTTC
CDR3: CASDRGNSYNEQFF

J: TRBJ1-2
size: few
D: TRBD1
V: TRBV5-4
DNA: TGTGCCAGCAGCTTGGCCGGGACAGGGGGCTATGGCTACACCTTC
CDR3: CASSLAGTGGYGYTF

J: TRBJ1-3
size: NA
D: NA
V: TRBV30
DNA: TGTGCCTGGAGGATTGGGTCAGGCTCTGGAAACACCATATATTTT
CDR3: CAWRIGSGSGNTIYF

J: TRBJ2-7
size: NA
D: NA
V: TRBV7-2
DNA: TGTGCCAGCAGCTCCTACTACGAGCAGTACTTC
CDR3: CASSSYYEQYF

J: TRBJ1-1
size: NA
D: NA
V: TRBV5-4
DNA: TGTGCCAGCAGCCTGGGTGGGGGAGGCACTGAAGCTTTCTTT
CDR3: CASSLGGGGTEAFF

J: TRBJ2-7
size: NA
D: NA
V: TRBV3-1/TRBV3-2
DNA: TGTGCCAGCAGCTTCCAGACAGATTCCTACGAGCAGTACTTC
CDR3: CASSFQTDSYEQYF

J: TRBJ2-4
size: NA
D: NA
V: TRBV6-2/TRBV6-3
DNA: TGTGCCAGCAGTTACTCTCGGGGGACTCAGTACTTC
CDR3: CASSYSRGTQYF

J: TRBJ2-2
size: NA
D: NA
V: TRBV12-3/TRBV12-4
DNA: TGTGCCAGCATAAAGGATACCGGGGAGCTGTTTTTT
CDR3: CASIKDTGELFF

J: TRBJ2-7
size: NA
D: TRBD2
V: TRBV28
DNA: TGTGCCAGCAGGAGCGGGAGAAAGTACGAGCAGTACTTC
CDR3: CASRSGRKYEQYF

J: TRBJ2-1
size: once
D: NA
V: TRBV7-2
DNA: TGTGCCAGCAGCTTAGCGCCTAGCGGAAGGGGGTACAATGAGCAGTTCTTC
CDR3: CASSLAPSGRGYNEQFF

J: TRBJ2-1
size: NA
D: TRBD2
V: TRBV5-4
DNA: TGTGCCAGCAGCCGCGGGACTAGCGGCACCTACAATGAGCAGTTCTTC
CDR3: CASSRGTSGTYNEQFF

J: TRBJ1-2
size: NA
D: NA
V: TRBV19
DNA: TGTGCCAGTAGTCCGAGAGAGGGGACACACTATGGCTACACCTTC
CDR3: CASSPREGTHYGYTF

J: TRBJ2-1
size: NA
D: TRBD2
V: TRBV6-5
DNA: TGTGCCAGCAGTTACGTGGCTAGCGGGAGGGATGAGCAGTTCTTC
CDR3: CASSYVASGRDEQFF

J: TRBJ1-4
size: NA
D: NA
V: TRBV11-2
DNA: TGTGCCAGCACGCACTCGTCTAATGAAAAACTGTTTTTT
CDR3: CASTHSSNEKLFF

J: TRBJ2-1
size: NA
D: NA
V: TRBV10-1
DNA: TGCGCCAGCAGTGACTCCTCGGGACCCCCCGGGAATGAGCAGTTCTTC
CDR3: CASSDSSGPPGNEQFF

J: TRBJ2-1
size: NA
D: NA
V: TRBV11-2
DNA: TGTGCCAGCAGCTTAGATTGGGACTCCTCCTACAATGAGCAGTTCTTC
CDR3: CASSLDWDSSYNEQFF

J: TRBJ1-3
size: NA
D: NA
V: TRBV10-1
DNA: TGCGCCAGCTCCGAGGGTGGGAAGGGAAACACCATATATTTT
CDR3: CASSEGGKGNTIYF

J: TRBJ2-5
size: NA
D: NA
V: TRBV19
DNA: TGTGCCAGTAAAGGGATAGGGGAGACCCAGTACTTC
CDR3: CASKGIGETQYF

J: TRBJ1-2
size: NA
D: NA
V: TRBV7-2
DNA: TGTGCCAGCAGCTTAGGTCAGGGTGATGGCTACACCTTC
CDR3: CASSLGQGDGYTF

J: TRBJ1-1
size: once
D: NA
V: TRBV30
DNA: TGTGCCTGGAGTACCGCTTGGAACACTGAAGCTTTCTTT
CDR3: CAWSTAWNTEAFF

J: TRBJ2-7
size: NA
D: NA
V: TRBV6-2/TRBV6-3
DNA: TGTGCCAGCAGCCCGACTCACTACGAGCAGTACTTC
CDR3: CASSPTHYEQYF

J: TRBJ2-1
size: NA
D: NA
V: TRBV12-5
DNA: TGTGCTAGTGGTTTGGTACTAGGGGCACTAGCCGGGCCAGGGATGCAGTTCTTC
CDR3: CASGLVLGALAGPGMQFF

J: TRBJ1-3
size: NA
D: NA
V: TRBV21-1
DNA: TGTGCCAGCAGCAAAGATACAGGTCCCCGGGCTGGAAACACCATATATTTT
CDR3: CASSKDTGPRAGNTIYF

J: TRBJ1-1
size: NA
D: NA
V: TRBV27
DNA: TGTGCCAGCCATCCCAGACGGGTCACTGAAGCTTTCTTT
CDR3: CASHPRRVTEAFF

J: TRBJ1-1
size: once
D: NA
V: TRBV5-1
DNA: TGCGCCAGCAGCTTGGAGCGGGTCTACATGAACACTGAAGCTTTCTTT
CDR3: CASSLERVYMNTEAFF

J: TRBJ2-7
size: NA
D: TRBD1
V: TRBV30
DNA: TGTGCCTGGAGTGACGGGACAGGACGCTACGAGCAGTACTTC
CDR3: CAWSDGTGRYEQYF

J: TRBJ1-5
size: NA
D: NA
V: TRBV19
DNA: TGTGCCAGTAGTATGACAGGCCCCGGAGGCAATCAGCCCCAGCATTTT
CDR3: CASSMTGPGGNQPQHF

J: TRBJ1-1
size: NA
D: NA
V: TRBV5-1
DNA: TGCGCCAGCAGCTTGAGGGAGCAACGGATGAACACTGAAGCTTTCTTT
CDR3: CASSLREQRMNTEAFF

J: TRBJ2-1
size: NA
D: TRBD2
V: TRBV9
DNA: TGTGCCAGCAGCGTAGTGCCTAGCGGGAGCAATGAGCAGTTCTTC
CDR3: CASSVVPSGSNEQFF

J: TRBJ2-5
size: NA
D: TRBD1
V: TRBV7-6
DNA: TGTGCCAGCAGCTCCTGGGGGACAGGGGGCGGCCAAGAGACCCAGTACTTC
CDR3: CASSSWGTGGGQETQYF

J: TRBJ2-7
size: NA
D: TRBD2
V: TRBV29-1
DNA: TGCAGCGCCTTGACTAGCGGGAGAAACGAGCAGTACTTC
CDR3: CSALTSGRNEQYF

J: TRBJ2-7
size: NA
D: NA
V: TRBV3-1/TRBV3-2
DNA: TGTGCCAGCAGCCAAAACGAACGGGGCGCGGAGTACTTC
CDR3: CASSQNERGAEYF

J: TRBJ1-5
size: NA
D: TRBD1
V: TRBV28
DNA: TGTGCCAGCAGTTTATATCTCACGGGGACAGGGGGCGATAGCAATCAGCCCCAGCATTTT
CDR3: CASSLYLTGTGGDSNQPQHF

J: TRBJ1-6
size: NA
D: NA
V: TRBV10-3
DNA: TGTGCCATCAGTGAGGGAACTGATTCACCCCTCCACTTT
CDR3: CAISEGTDSPLHF

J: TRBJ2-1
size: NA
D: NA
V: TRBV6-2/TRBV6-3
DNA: TGTGCCAGCAGTTACCGCAATGAGCAGTTCTTC
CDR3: CASSYRNEQFF

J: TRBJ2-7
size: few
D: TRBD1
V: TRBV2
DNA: TGTGCCAGCAACTCGGACAGGGGGCGAGGCGAGCAGTACTTC
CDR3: CASNSDRGRGEQYF

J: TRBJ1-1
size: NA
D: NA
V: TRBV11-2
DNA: TGTGCCAGCAGCTCTCGACAGGCGGACACTGAAGCTTTCTTT
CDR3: CASSSRQADTEAFF

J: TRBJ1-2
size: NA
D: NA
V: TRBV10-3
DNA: TGTGCCATCAGTGGGGATGATAACTATGGCTACACCTTC
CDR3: CAISGDDNYGYTF

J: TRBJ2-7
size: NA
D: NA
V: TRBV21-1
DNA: TGTGCCAGCAGCTTGCGGGGACTCCTAACCTGGGGGCAGTACTTC
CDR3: CASSLRGLLTWGQYF

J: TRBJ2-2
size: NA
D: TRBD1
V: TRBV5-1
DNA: TGCGCCAGCAGCGAGATACAGGGGACCGGGGAGCTGTTTTTT
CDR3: CASSEIQGTGELFF

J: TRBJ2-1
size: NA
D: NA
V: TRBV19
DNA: TGTGCCAGTAGTATTGTGGGTACCAACAATGAGCAGTTCTTC
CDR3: CASSIVGTNNEQFF